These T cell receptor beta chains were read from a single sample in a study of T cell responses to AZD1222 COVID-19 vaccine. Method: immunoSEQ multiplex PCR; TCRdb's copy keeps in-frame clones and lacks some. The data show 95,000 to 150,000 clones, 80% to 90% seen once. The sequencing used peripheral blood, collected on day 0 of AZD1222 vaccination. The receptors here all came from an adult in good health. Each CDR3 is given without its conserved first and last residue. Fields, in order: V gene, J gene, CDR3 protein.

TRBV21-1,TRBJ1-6,ASSKGRSAGSPLH
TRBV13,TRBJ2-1,ASSSTGAEYNEQF
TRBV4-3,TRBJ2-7,ASRAGGPSYEQY
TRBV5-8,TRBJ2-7,ASSLKGRQSYEQY
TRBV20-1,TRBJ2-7,SATDRGQASYEQY
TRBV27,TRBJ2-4,ASSFFGAKNIQY
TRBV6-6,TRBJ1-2,ASSLRGDQVANYGYT
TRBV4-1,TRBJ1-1,ASSQVSGGAGTEAF
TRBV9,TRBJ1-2,ASSPGGIRGGNYGYT
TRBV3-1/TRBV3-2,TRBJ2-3,ASSQDQVNTDTQY
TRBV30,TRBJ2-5,AWSVSRTGTGETQY
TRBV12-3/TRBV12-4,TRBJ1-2,ASSLGRADGYT
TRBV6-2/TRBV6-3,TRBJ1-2,ASSYRENYGYT
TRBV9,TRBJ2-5,ASSVGGTTRETQY
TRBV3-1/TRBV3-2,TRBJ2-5,ASSQGLAGATGETQY
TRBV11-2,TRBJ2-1,ASSLSPRGEQF
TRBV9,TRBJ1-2,ASSPVGRAYGYT
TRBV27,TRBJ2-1,ASSLGGGTYNEQF
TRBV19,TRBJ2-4,ASTVGGAKNIQY
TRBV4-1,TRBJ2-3,ASSQRWQVTDTQY
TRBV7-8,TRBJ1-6,ASSLAGAGNSPLH
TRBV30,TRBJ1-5,AWWGAGQPQH
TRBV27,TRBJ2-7,ASSLGRNYEQY
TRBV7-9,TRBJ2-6,ASSLLGANVLT
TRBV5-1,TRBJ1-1,AGSDPTGGYTEAF
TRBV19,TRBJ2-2,ASSWQTNTGELF
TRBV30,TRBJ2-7,AWSSGQAPREQY
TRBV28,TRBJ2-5,ASSFGQPTQETQY
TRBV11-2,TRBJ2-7,ASSLGAPYEQY
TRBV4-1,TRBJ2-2,ASSLAGGGELF
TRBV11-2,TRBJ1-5,ASSPPIRGDSNQPQH
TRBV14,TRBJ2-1,ASSQLGGAASGEQF
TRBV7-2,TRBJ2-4,ASSLAGGRIQY
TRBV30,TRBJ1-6,AWTRDSGSPLH
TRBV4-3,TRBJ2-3,ASSQEWRASTDTQY
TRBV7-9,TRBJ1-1,ASSLATGAETEAF
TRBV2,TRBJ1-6,ATSYPTGANSPLH
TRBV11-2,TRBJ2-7,ASRNIRDSSYEQY
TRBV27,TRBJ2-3,ASSLRVAGADTQY
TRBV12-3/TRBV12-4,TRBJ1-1,ASLPGPQTEAF
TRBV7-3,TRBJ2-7,ASSPRQGSIDEQY
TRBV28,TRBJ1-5,ASSLWGSNQPQH
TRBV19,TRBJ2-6,ASSIGVGDPWANVLT
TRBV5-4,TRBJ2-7,ASSQGQGEDEQY
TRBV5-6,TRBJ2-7,ASSSGTGAEQY
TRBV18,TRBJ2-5,ASSPGGSQETQY
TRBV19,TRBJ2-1,ASSDRAGTYNEQF
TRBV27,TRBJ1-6,ASSPRGPKVPLH
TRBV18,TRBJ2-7,ASSPAGGKGEQY
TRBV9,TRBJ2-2,ASSARTSPTGELF
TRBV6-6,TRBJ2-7,ASSPRGRLDDEQY
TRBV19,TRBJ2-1,ASSIDGGWGYNEQF
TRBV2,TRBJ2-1,ASSVDAGEQF
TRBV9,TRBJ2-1,ASSAGQFPV
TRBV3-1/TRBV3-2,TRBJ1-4,ASSRRTGFNEKLF